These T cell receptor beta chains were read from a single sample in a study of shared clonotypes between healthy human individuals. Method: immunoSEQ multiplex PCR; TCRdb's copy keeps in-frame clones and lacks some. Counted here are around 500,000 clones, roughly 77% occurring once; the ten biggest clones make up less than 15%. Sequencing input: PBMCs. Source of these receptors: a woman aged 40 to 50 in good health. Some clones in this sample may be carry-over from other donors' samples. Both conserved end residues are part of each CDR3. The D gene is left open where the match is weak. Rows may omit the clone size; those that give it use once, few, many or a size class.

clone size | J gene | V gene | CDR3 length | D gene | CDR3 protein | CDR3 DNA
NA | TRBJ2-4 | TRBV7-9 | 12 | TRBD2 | CASSTRGDIQYF | TGTGCCAGCAGCACCCGGGGGGACATTCAGTACTTC
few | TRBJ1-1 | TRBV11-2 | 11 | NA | CASSPLSEAFF | TGTGCCAGCAGCCCCCTTTCTGAAGCTTTCTTT
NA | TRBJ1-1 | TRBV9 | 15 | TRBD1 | CASSVGDRGRTEAFF | TGTGCCAGCAGCGTAGGGGACAGGGGTCGTACTGAAGCTTTCTTT
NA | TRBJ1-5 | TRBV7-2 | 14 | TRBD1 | CASSQGQGAQPQHF | TGTGCCAGCAGCCAGGGACAGGGGGCCCAGCCCCAGCATTTT
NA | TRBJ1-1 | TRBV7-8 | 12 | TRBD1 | CASSLVEGAAFF | TGTGCCAGCAGCTTAGTAGAGGGGGCGGCTTTCTTT
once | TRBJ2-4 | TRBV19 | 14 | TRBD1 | CASSRDRTRDIQYF | TGTGCCAGTAGCAGGGACAGGACAAGAGACATTCAGTACTTC
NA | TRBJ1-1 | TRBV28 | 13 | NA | CASSLLGGTEAFF | TGTGCCAGCAGCCTCCTAGGCGGGACTGAAGCTTTCTTT
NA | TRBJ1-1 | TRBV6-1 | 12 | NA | CASTRSYTEAFF | TGTGCCAGCACCCGGTCGTACACTGAAGCTTTCTTT
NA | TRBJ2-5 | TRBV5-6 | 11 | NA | CASSLTETQYF | TGTGCCAGCAGCTTAACGGAGACCCAGTACTTC
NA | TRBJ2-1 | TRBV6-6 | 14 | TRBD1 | CASSPGTVYNEQFF | TGTGCCAGCAGTCCCGGGACAGTCTACAATGAGCAGTTCTTC
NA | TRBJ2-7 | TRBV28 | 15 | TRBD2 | CASSPLAGGSYEQYF | TGTGCCAGCAGTCCACTAGCGGGAGGCTCCTACGAGCAGTACTTC
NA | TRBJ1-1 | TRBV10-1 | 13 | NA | CASSESRNTEAFF | TGCGCCAGCAGTGAGTCGCGTAACACTGAAGCTTTCTTT
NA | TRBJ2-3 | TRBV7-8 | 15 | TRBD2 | CASSFWGGSPDTQYF | TGTGCCAGCAGCTTTTGGGGGGGTTCTCCAGATACGCAGTATTTT
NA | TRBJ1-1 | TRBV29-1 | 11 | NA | CSVEQGTEAFF | TGCAGCGTTGAGCAGGGCACTGAAGCTTTCTTT
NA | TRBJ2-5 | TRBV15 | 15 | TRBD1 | CATSRDGQGEETQYF | TGTGCCACCAGCAGAGATGGACAGGGTGAGGAGACCCAGTACTTC
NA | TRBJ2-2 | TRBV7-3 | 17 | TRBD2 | CASSLSSGGPNTGELFF | TGTGCCAGCAGCTTAAGTTCGGGAGGCCCGAACACCGGGGAGCTGTTTTTT
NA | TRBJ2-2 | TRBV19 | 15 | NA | CASSIVGTKTGELFF | TGTGCCAGTAGTATAGTAGGGACAAAAACCGGGGAGCTGTTTTTT
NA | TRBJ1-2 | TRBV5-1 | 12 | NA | CASSWDYSGYTF | TGCGCCAGCAGCTGGGATTATAGTGGCTACACCTTC
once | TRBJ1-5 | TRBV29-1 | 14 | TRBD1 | CSVRGQGSNQPQHF | TGCAGCGTGAGAGGACAGGGCAGCAATCAGCCCCAGCATTTT
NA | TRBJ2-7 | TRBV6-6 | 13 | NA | CASSETRGVEQYF | TGTGCCAGCAGTGAGACTAGGGGCGTCGAGCAGTACTTC
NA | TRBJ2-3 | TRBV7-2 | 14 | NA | CASSTRTVTDTQYF | TGTGCCAGCAGCACCCGGACAGTCACAGATACGCAGTATTTT
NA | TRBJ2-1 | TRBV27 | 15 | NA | CASSLGVSSYNEQFF | TGTGCCAGCAGTTTAGGGGTAAGCTCCTACAATGAGCAGTTCTTC
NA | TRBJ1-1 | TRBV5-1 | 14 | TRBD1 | CASSTTGVNTEAFF | TGCGCCAGCAGCACCACAGGGGTGAACACTGAAGCTTTCTTT
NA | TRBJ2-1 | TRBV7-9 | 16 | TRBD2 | CASSSILAGDKNEQFF | TGTGCCAGCAGCTCCATACTAGCGGGAGATAAGAATGAGCAGTTCTTC
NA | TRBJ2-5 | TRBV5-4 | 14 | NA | CASSLSRAQETQYF | TGTGCCAGCAGCTTGAGCAGGGCTCAAGAGACCCAGTACTTC
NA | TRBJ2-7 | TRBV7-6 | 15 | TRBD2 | CASSQWTSGNYEQYF | TGTGCCAGCAGCCAGTGGACTAGCGGGAACTACGAGCAGTACTTC
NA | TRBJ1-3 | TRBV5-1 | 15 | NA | CASSLKGPSGNTIYF | TGCGCCAGCAGCTTAAAGGGCCCCTCGGGAAACACCATATATTTT
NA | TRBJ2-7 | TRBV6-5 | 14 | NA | CASRKNLGSYEQYF | TGTGCCAGCAGAAAGAACTTGGGATCCTACGAGCAGTACTTC
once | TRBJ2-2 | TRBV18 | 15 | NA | CASSPPSESTGELFF | TGTGCCAGCTCACCCCCTAGTGAAAGCACCGGGGAGCTGTTTTTT
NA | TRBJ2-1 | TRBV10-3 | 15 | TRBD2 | CAISGATSGSDEQFF | TGTGCCATCAGTGGCGCCACTAGCGGGAGTGATGAGCAGTTCTTC
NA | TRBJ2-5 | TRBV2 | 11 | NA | CASSVEETQYF | TGTGCCAGCAGTGTGGAAGAGACCCAGTACTTC
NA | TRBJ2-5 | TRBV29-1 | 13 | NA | CSVEQGSQETQYF | TGCAGCGTTGAACAGGGTAGCCAAGAGACCCAGTACTTC
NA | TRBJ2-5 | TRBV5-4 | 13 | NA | CASSSTVQETQYF | TGTGCCAGCAGCTCGACTGTACAAGAGACCCAGTACTTC
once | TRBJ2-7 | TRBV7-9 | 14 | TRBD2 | CASSRGLAGVEQYF | TGTGCCAGCAGCCGAGGCCTAGCGGGAGTCGAGCAGTACTTC
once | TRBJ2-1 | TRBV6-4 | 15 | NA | CASSDKPRSYNEQFF | TGTGCCAGCAGTGACAAGCCCCGCTCCTACAATGAGCAGTTCTTC
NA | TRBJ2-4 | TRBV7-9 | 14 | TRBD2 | CASSARGAKNIQYF | TGTGCCAGCAGCGCGCGGGGGGCCAAAAACATTCAGTACTTC
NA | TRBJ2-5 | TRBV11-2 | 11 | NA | CASSLKETQYF | TGTGCCAGCAGCTTAAAGGAGACCCAGTACTTC
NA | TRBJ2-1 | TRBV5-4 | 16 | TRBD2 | CASSLALLAGEDEQFF | TGTGCCAGCAGCTTGGCGTTGCTAGCGGGAGAAGATGAGCAGTTCTTC
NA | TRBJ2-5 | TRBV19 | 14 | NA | CASSIRRGDETQYF | TGTGCCAGTAGTATACGGAGAGGAGATGAGACCCAGTACTTC
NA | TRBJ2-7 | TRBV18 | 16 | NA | CASSFKRTEPSYEQYF | TGTGCCAGCTCATTCAAGCGGACAGAACCCTCCTACGAGCAGTACTTC
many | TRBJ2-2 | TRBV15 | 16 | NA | CATSSRPRGDTGELFF | TGTGCCACCAGCAGTCGCCCCAGGGGGGACACCGGGGAGCTGTTTTTT
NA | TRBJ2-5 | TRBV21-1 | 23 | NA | CASSKFRFWVETSGKPTQETQYF | TGTGCCAGCAGCAAGTTTAGGTTTTGGGTCGAGACTAGCGGCAAACCTACCCAAGAGACCCAGTACTTC
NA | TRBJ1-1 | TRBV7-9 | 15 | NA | CASSPQGGLYTEAFF | TGTGCCAGCAGCCCTCAGGGAGGGCTGTACACTGAAGCTTTCTTT
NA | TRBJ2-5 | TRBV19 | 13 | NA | CASRRKGQETQYF | TGTGCCAGTAGGAGGAAGGGCCAAGAGACCCAGTACTTC
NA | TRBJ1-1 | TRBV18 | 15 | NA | CASSPTSLRGTEAFF | TGTGCCAGCTCACCTACGTCCCTGAGGGGCACTGAAGCTTTCTTT
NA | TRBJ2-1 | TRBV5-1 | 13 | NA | CASSLPTILEQFF | TGCGCCAGCAGCCTCCCGACTATTTTGGAGCAGTTCTTC
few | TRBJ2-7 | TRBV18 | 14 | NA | CASSQGHTADEQYF | TGTGCCAGCTCCCAAGGACATACTGCCGACGAGCAGTACTTC
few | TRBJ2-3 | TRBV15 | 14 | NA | CATSRDLGTDTQYF | TGTGCCACCAGCAGAGATCTAGGGACCGATACGCAGTATTTT
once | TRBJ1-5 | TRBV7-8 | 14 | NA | CASSFSGFVQPQHF | TGTGCCAGCAGCTTTTCGGGATTCGTGCAGCCCCAGCATTTT
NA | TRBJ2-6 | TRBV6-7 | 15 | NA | CASSWADSGANVLTF | TGTGCCAGCAGCTGGGCCGACTCTGGGGCCAACGTCCTGACTTTC
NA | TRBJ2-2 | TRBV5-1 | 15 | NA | CASSLRGDPTGELFF | TGCGCCAGCAGCTTACGGGGTGACCCCACCGGGGAGCTGTTTTTT
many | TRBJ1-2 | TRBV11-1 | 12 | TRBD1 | CASSQGAYGYTF | TGTGCCAGCAGCCAGGGGGCCTATGGCTACACCTTC
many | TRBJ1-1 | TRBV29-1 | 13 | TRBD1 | CSVGTGGNTEAFF | TGCAGCGTGGGGACAGGGGGCAACACTGAAGCTTTCTTT
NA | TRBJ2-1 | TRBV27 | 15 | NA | CASRLRGSYGNEQFF | TGTGCCAGCCGATTGAGGGGGAGTTATGGCAATGAGCAGTTCTTC
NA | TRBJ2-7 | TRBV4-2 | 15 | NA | CASSPNTQNSYEQYF | TGTGCCAGCAGCCCCAACACCCAGAACTCCTACGAGCAGTACTTC
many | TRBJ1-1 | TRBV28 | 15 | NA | CASRRSGLLNTEAFF | TGTGCCAGCAGGCGTTCGGGACTTTTGAACACTGAAGCTTTCTTT
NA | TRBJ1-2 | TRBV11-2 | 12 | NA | CASSTGRYGYTF | TGTGCCAGCAGCACGGGACGGTATGGCTACACCTTC